The next 16 T cell receptor beta chains were all read from a single sample in a study of blood T cell repertoires in COVID-19 (dated by TCRdb to the early 2020s). The library relied on the immunoSEQ multiplex PCR assay. Imported from immuneACCESS, the table was reduced by TCRdb to in-frame sequences with V and J called. These copies leave out some clones; in studies compared against another copy, an unresolved V gene accounts for under half, and the cause of the remainder is not known. This sample lists around 160,000 clones; 80% were detected once. Together, the top ten hold about an eighth of the sample. Material: peripheral blood. These receptors came from a man in his sixties with active or convalescent COVID-19.

This clone appeared a few times. This sequence joins TRBV6-5 and TRBJ1-4; D is ambiguous. This CDR3 has 13 residues. The V gene lost 7 bases and the J gene lost 8 bases, with 14 bases spanning the gap. CDR1 MNHEY and CDR2 SVGAGI come from the germline V gene. The CDR3 protein is CASNKNRNEKLFF. CDR3 DNA: TGTGCCAGCAATAAAAACAGAAACGAAAAACTGTTTTTT.

V gene TRBV28 combines with J gene TRBJ1-2; tentatively, D is TRBD1 (6 bases). This CDR3 spans 13 amino acids. The germline V gene has CDR1 MDHEN and CDR2 SYDVKM. V gave up 6 bases and J gave up 6 bases, with 14 bases separating them. CDR3 DNA sequence: TGTGCCAGCAGCCTCACAGGGATCGATGGCTACACCTTC. This sequence encodes CASSLTGIDGYTF.

V gene TRBV7-3 combines with J gene TRBJ2-2, with TRBD1 matching over 8 bases. Germline trimming cut 5 bases from V and 5 bases from J; bases unmatched to any gene: 4. The CDR3 totals 14 residues. The V gene's germline CDR1 is SGHTA and CDR2 FQGTGA. CDR3 sequence: CASSQGAGTGELFF. The CDR3 nucleotides are TGTGCCAGCAGCCAGGGGGCGGGTACCGGGGAGCTGTTTTTT.

The CDR3 region is CASRLGVYRWVNEKLFF. In DNA, the CDR3 is TGTGCAAGTCGCTTAGGTGTTTACAGGTGGGTTAATGAAAAACTGTTTTTT. The chain couples TRBV12-2 to TRBJ1-4; TRBD1 is taken as the D call from the table, unchecked against the DNA. TRBV12-2 is described as a pseudogene. The CDR3 extends over 17 amino acids.

The chain recombines TRBV28 with TRBJ1-2; a weak D match, TRBD1 (5 bases). CDR1 is MDHEN and CDR2 is SYDVKM in the germline V gene. The ends were cut back, 2 bases at V and 5 bases at J, with 6 bases in the middle. The CDR3 is 12 amino acids. CDR3 nucleotides: TGTGCCAGCAGTTTAGCAGGGTATGGCTACACCTTC. It encodes CASSLAGYGYTF.

This chain uses TRBV5-5 with TRBJ2-3, with a weak D call TRBD1 (5 bases). Trimming removed 0 bases from V and 0 bases from J, with 8 bases in between. In germline, CDR1 is SGHKS, CDR2 YYEKEE (reference sequence). The CDR3 is made up of 15 amino acids. In nucleotides, the CDR3 is TGTGCCAGCAGCTTGGACCCAGGGAGCACAGATACGCAGTATTTT. The encoded protein is CASSLDPGSTDTQYF.

The chain recombines TRBV10-3 with TRBJ1-3, with 7 bases identical to TRBD1. The CDR3 has 15 amino acids. J lost 0 bases, V lost 8 bases, and 7 bases had no gene match. Germline V gene lookup returns CDR1 ENHRY and CDR2 SYGVKD. CDR3 protein: CAIGWAGGSGNTIYF. CDR3 sequence (DNA): TGTGCCATCGGATGGGCAGGGGGCTCTGGAAACACCATATATTTT.

The chain recombines TRBV7-2 with TRBJ2-7; 8 bases fit TRBD2. CDR3 length: 16 residues. Germline V CDR1 and CDR2: SGHTA, FQGNSA. Trimming took 5 bases from V and 2 from J; bases not matched to a gene: 11. CDR3 sequence (DNA): TGTGCCAGCAGCCCCCGAGCGGGGGAGGGACCCTACGAGCAGTACTTC. It encodes CASSPRAGEGPYEQYF.

This clone was seen a single time. The rearrangement links TRBV6-2 or TRBV6-3 to TRBJ2-6, with 9 bases matching TRBD1. The junction had 5 bases not matched to a gene; V was cut back by 6 bases and J by 5 bases. There are 15 residues in the CDR3. Per the germline V gene, CDR1 is MNHEY and CDR2 is SVGEGT. CDR3 sequence (DNA): TGTGCCAGCAGCCGACAGGGGGGACGGGCCAACGTCCTGACTTTC. This sequence encodes CASSRQGGRANVLTF.

V usage is TRBV19 and J usage is TRBJ2-7; maybe TRBD1 (6 bases). Trimming pared 6 bases from V and 3 bases from J, leaving 9 bases between. The CDR3 runs to 12 residues. Germline loops: CDR1 LNHDA, CDR2 SQIVND (reference sequence). CDR3 sequence: CASSRDNYEQYF. The CDR3 DNA reads as TGTGCCAGTAGCCGGGACAACTACGAGCAGTACTTC.

This sequence joins TRBV9 and TRBJ2-1; weak D call: TRBD2 (6 bases). Germline V gene sequence: CDR1 SGDLS, CDR2 YYNGEE. Trimming left V 0 bases short and J 5 bases short, with 15 bases between. The CDR3 spans 16 residues. The CDR3 coding sequence is TGTGCCAGCAGCGTAGCTCCGGAGGGGACCCACAATGAGCAGTTCTTC. Residues: CASSVAPEGTHNEQFF.

The V call is TRBV19, the J call TRBJ2-6; D is uncertain. The germline V gene has CDR1 LNHDA and CDR2 SQIVND (reference sequence). This CDR3 contains 16 residues. V was shortened by 3 bases and J by 4 bases, with 13 bases between the two germline ends. The CDR3 sequence is CASSIFGSRGANVLTF. The CDR3, as DNA: TGTGCCAGTAGTATCTTTGGGTCGAGGGGGGCCAACGTCCTGACTTTC. Full variable domain (remainder filled in from reference TRBV19 and TRBJ2-6): DGGITQSPKYLFRKEGQNVTLSCEQNLNHDAMYWYRQDPGQGLRLIYYSQIVNDFQKGDIAEGYSVSREKKESFPLTVTSAQKNPTAFYLCASSIFGSRGANVLTFGAGSRLTVL.

The rearrangement links TRBV11-3 to TRBJ2-7; D might be TRBD2 (7 bases). CDR3 length: 15 residues. Trimming stripped 1 base from V and 0 bases from J, with 10 bases between. Germline V lookup: CDR1 SGHNT, CDR2 YENEEA. The CDR3, as DNA: TGTGCCAGCAGCTTAGGGGGGGGCAGCTCCTACGAGCAGTACTTC. This codes for CASSLGGGSSYEQYF. Complete variable domain (other parts from reference TRBV11-3 and TRBJ2-7): EAGVVQSPRYKIIEKKQPVAFWCNPISGHNTLYWYLQNLGQGPELLIRYENEEAVDDSQLPKDRFSAERLKGVDSTLKIQPAELGDSAVYLCASSLGGGSSYEQYFGPGTRLTVT.

The J gene is TRBJ2-7, the V gene TRBV18, with D perhaps matching TRBD2 (5 bases). Trimming took 2 bases from V and 7 from J, leaving 18 bases between them. Germline V gene sequence: CDR1 KGHSH, CDR2 LQKENI. The CDR3 extends over 15 amino acids. The CDR3 reads CASSPNALVEGEQYF. CDR3 in DNA: TGTGCCAGCTCACCAAACGCCCTGGTTGAGGGAGAGCAGTACTTC.

The V and J genes are TRBV4-1 and TRBJ2-2, with 8 bases that match TRBD1. The CDR3 contains 18 residues. With 0 bases clipped from V and 4 bases from J, the junction kept 10 bases outside the gene matches. In germline, CDR1 is MGHRA, CDR2 YSYEKL. CDR3 loop: CASSQDPRQGSATGELFF. DNA for the CDR3: TGCGCCAGCAGCCAAGATCCCCGACAGGGGTCCGCCACCGGGGAGCTGTTTTTT.

This clone was counted ten times or more. This chain joins TRBV6-5 and TRBJ2-7, with 9 bases aligning to TRBD1. With V trimmed by 7 bases and J by 3 bases, 10 bases remained unmatched. The V gene's germline CDR1 is MNHEY and CDR2 SVGAGI. The CDR3 runs 15 residues. CDR3 loop: CASMSGQGGDYEQYF. CDR3 bases: TGTGCCAGCATGTCGGGACAGGGCGGGGACTACGAGCAGTACTTC.